This entry lists 27 T cell receptor beta chains sequenced from one sample in a study of blood T cell repertoires in COVID-19. The repertoire was sequenced with immunoSEQ multiplex PCR; TCRdb's copy has only in-frame clones and lacks some. The data show about 310,000 clones, around 90% seen once. The specimen sequenced was PBMCs or T cells enriched from blood (not recorded which). Receptor source: a woman aged 18-35 years with acute COVID-19.

DNA for the CDR3: TGTGCCAGCAGCCCACAACCCCTCCGCTACAATGAGCAGTTCTTC. As protein: CASSPQPLRYNEQFF. The chain recombines TRBV7-3 with TRBJ2-1, with unresolved D. The CDR3 contains 15 residues. The germline V gene has CDR1 SGHTA and CDR2 FQGTGA. The V end lost 5 bases, the J end lost 3 bases, and 14 bases lay between the germline ends.

The V and J genes are TRBV9 and TRBJ2-2, with 10 positions matching TRBD2. Trimming cost V 5 bases and J 1 base; bases outside gene matches: 8. The CDR3 has 17 residues. Germline CDR1 SGDLS, CDR2 YYNGEE. The CDR3 loop is CASRGNPSGRNTGELFF. In DNA, the CDR3 is TGTGCCAGCAGGGGGAACCCTAGCGGGAGGAACACCGGGGAGCTGTTTTTT.

The chain carries TRBV13 and TRBJ2-7, with 12 bases that match TRBD2. The CDR3 consists of 18 residues. The trim removed 5 bases at V and 2 bases at J, leaving 13 bases unmatched. The germline V gene has CDR1 PRHDT and CDR2 FYEKMQ (reference sequence). CDR3 coding DNA: TGTGCCAGCAGCCCTCCGACTAGCGGGAGAGTAAGCCCCTACGAGCAGTACTTC. Amino acid sequence: CASSPPTSGRVSPYEQYF. Complete variable domain (other parts from reference TRBV13 and TRBJ2-7): AAGVIQSPRHLIKEKRETATLKCYPIPRHDTVYWYQQGPGQDPQFLISFYEKMQSDKGSIPDRFSAQQFSDYHSELNMSSLELGDSALYFCASSPPTSGRVSPYEQYFGPGTRLTVT.

The chain is built from TRBV28 and TRBJ2-3; D is unclear. Trimming pared 5 bases from V and 8 bases from J, leaving 8 bases between. Germline CDR1 MDHEN, CDR2 SYDVKM. The CDR3 extends over 11 amino acids. CDR3 residues: CASSILGTQYF. DNA for the CDR3: TGTGCCAGCAGTATCCTAGGTACGCAGTATTTT.

V usage is TRBV19 and J usage is TRBJ1-1; D gene uncertain. Trimming pared 0 bases from V and 4 bases from J, leaving 15 bases between. Germline V CDR1 and CDR2: LNHDA, SQIVND (reference sequence). This CDR3 spans 16 amino acids. The CDR3 loop is CASSIDGFSGSTEAFF. DNA of the CDR3: TGTGCCAGTAGTATAGACGGCTTCTCCGGGAGCACTGAAGCTTTCTTT.

There are a few counts of this clone. The chain has TRBV14 and TRBJ1-2; 7 bases are shared with TRBD1. Germline V gives CDR1 SGHDN, CDR2 FVKESK. The CDR3 extends over 13 amino acids. The ends lost 4 bases at V and 2 bases at J; junction bases unmatched: 1. CDR3 protein: CASSPGQNYGYTF. The CDR3 DNA is TGTGCCAGCAGCCCGGGACAGAACTATGGCTACACCTTC.

V and J are TRBV7-2 and TRBJ2-1, with a weak D call TRBD2 (5 bases). Trimming shortened V by 5 bases and J by 6 bases, and 17 bases separated the two germline ends. This CDR3 has 15 amino acids. CDR1 is SGHTA and CDR2 is FQGNSA in the germline V gene. DNA of the CDR3: TGTGCCAGCAGCCCAGACTACATCTCATTCAATGAGCAGTTCTTC. It is translated as CASSPDYISFNEQFF. Based on the CDR3 plus reference TRBV7-2 and TRBJ2-1, the full variable domain is GAGVSQSPSNKVTEKGKDVELRCDPISGHTALYWYRQSLGQGLEFLIYFQGNSAPDKSGLPSDRFSAERTGGSVSTLTIQRTQQEDSAVYLCASSPDYISFNEQFFGPGTRLTVL.

V usage is TRBV29-1 and J usage is TRBJ2-1; D ambiguous. Trimming left V 3 bases short and J 6 bases short, with 9 bases between. This CDR3 has 12 residues. Germline V lookup: CDR1 SQVTM, CDR2 ANQGSEA. The CDR3 nucleotides read TGCAGCGTTGACCGTGCAGGCAATGAGCAGTTCTTC. Translation gives CSVDRAGNEQFF.

The genes are TRBV11-3 and TRBJ1-1, with D perhaps matching TRBD1 (5 bases). This CDR3 contains 13 residues. Germline-derived CDR1 and CDR2 are SGHNT and YENEEA. Trimming took 8 bases from V and 6 from J, leaving 16 bases between them. For the CDR3, the DNA is TGTGCCAGCCGAGGGGAGGGGACGGCTGAAGCTTTCTTT. Amino acid sequence: CASRGEGTAEAFF. Full variable domain (missing parts from reference TRBV11-3 and TRBJ1-1): EAGVVQSPRYKIIEKKQPVAFWCNPISGHNTLYWYLQNLGQGPELLIRYENEEAVDDSQLPKDRFSAERLKGVDSTLKIQPAELGDSAVYLCASRGEGTAEAFFGQGTRLTVV.

This rearrangement joins TRBV5-1 to TRBJ2-5; D possibly corresponds to TRBD1 (6 bases). The CDR3 consists of 15 residues. Trimming removed 8 bases from V and 5 bases from J, with 22 bases in between. The germline V gene has CDR1 SGHRS and CDR2 YFSETQ. The CDR3 loop reads CASNRAGGDWETQYF. Written as DNA, the CDR3 is TGCGCCAGTAACAGGGCTGGGGGTGATTGGGAGACCCAGTACTTC.

This clone occurred a few times. CDR3 region: CAISESTGGFGNTIYF. CDR3 in DNA: TGTGCCATCAGTGAGTCAACAGGGGGCTTTGGAAACACCATATATTTT. This chain joins TRBV10-3 and TRBJ1-3, with TRBD1 matching over 9 bases. The CDR3 length is 16 residues. Germline CDR1 is ENHRY and CDR2 is SYGVKD. With 0 bases clipped from V and 3 bases from J, the junction kept 3 bases outside the gene matches.

As for this clone: A read error may produce the germline difference seen at one junction end. The rearrangement links TRBV28 to TRBJ2-1; D is ambiguous. Germline loops: CDR1 MDHEN, CDR2 SYDVKM. This CDR3 spans 14 amino acids. The CDR3 bases are TGTGCCAGCAGTTCCGCCAACTCCCACAATGAGCAGTTCTTC. This gives the protein CASSSANSHNEQFF.

V and J are TRBV12-3 or TRBV12-4 and TRBJ1-5; D remains unclear. V lost 5 bases, J lost 2 bases, and 4 bases lay in between. This CDR3 has 12 residues. The CDR3 nucleotides read TGTGCCAGCAGTCTCGGCAATCAGCCCCAGCATTTT. Amino acid sequence: CASSLGNQPQHF.

The V gene is TRBV7-3, the J gene TRBJ1-2, with D maybe TRBD1 (5 bases). Trimming shortened V by 5 bases and J by 0 bases, and 16 bases separated the two germline ends. The germline V gene encodes CDR1 SGHTA and CDR2 FQGTGA. This CDR3 is 16 amino acids long. The CDR3 reads CASSTGGRGPNYGYTF. In nucleotides, the CDR3 is TGTGCCAGCAGCACCGGTGGGAGGGGCCCTAACTATGGCTACACCTTC. Variable domain in full (rest from reference TRBV7-3 and TRBJ1-2): GAGVSQTPSNKVTEKGKYVELRCDPISGHTALYWYRQSLGQGPEFLIYFQGTGAADDSGLPNDRFFAVRPEGSVSTLKIQRTERGDSAVYLCASSTGGRGPNYGYTFGSGTRLTVV.

The genes are TRBV27 and TRBJ1-5; D is unresolved. The V gene's germline CDR1 is MNHEY and CDR2 SMNVEV (reference sequence). The CDR3 runs to 12 residues. V dropped 5 bases and J dropped 5 bases, with 7 bases sitting between them. The CDR3 DNA reads as TGTGCCAGCAGTACCCAGGATCAGCCCCAGCATTTT. It codes for CASSTQDQPQHF.

The gene calls are TRBV4-2 and TRBJ1-1; D gene ambiguous. The CDR3 spans 13 residues. Trimming pared 1 base from V and 2 bases from J, leaving 5 bases between. The germline gives CDR1 LGHNA, CDR2 YNFKEQ. CDR3 nucleotides: TGTGCCAGCAGCCAAGTAATCAACACTGAAGCTTTCTTT. Translating gives CASSQVINTEAFF.

The rearrangement links TRBV28 to TRBJ1-5; D unclear. The CDR3 contains 16 residues. Germline-derived CDR1 and CDR2 are MDHEN and SYDVKM. V was shortened by 6 bases and J by 5 bases, with 20 bases between the two germline ends. The CDR3 is CASSIFTGDPDQPQHF. In nucleotides, the CDR3 is TGTGCCAGCAGCATATTCACCGGAGACCCAGATCAGCCCCAGCATTTT.

The V call is TRBV5-1, the J call TRBJ1-2; 10 bases agree with TRBD1. V dropped 0 bases and J dropped 4; count of bases not matched to a gene: 18. The germline gives CDR1 SGHRS, CDR2 YFSETQ. The CDR3 spans 20 residues. CDR3 sequence reads: CASSLANFPGQGRRVYGYTF. As DNA, the CDR3 is TGCGCCAGCAGCTTGGCAAATTTTCCGGGACAGGGGCGAAGAGTCTATGGCTACACCTTC.

The chain uses TRBV9 and TRBJ2-4, with D maybe TRBD2 (5 bases). Trimming left V 0 bases short and J 2 bases short, with 15 bases between. Germline CDR1 SGDLS, CDR2 YYNGEE. CDR3 length: 17 residues. The CDR3 loop is CASSVARGKVSKNIQYF. The CDR3, as DNA: TGTGCCAGCAGCGTAGCTCGAGGGAAGGTCTCCAAAAACATTCAGTACTTC.

The J gene is TRBJ1-5, the V gene TRBV6-1; D gene uncertain. Germline V gene sequence: CDR1 MNHNS, CDR2 SASEGT. The CDR3 spans 13 residues. The germline V and J ends were trimmed by 2 bases and 5 bases, with 7 bases remaining between them. The CDR3 reads CASSELFHQPQHF. The CDR3 DNA reads as TGTGCCAGCAGTGAACTTTTCCATCAGCCCCAGCATTTT.

The rearrangement joins TRBV9 to TRBJ2-3; no reliable D call. CDR1 and CDR2 (germline): SGDLS, YYNGEE. Trimming stripped 4 bases from V and 2 bases from J, with 14 bases between. This CDR3 is 15 amino acids long. Here the CDR3 reads CASSPTGETTDTQYF. CDR3 DNA: TGTGCCAGCAGCCCGACTGGCGAGACCACAGATACGCAGTATTTT.

This chain connects TRBV15 to TRBJ1-5; 12 bases fit TRBD1. CDR1 and CDR2 (germline): LNHNV, YYDKDF (reference sequence). CDR3 length: 19 residues. The J segment lost 6 bases and the V segment lost 2 bases, leaving 14 bases of the junction unmatched. CDR3 protein: CATSRLPLRGQGAGQPQHF. The CDR3 DNA is TGTGCCACCAGCAGACTCCCCTTGAGGGGACAGGGGGCAGGTCAGCCCCAGCATTTT.

The chain's CDR3 is CASSAPGGPNEKLFF. The CDR3 DNA sequence: TGTGCCAGCAGTGCCCCGGGGGGCCCTAATGAAAAACTGTTTTTT. The chain carries TRBV28 and TRBJ1-4, with a possible D match to TRBD1 (6 bases). V was trimmed by 5 bases and J by 3 bases, leaving 13 bases between them. CDR3 size: 15 residues. The germline gives CDR1 MDHEN, CDR2 SYDVKM.

This clone was observed a single time. This chain's CDR3 is CASSLSVGELFF. The CDR3 bases are TGTGCCAGCAGCTTGTCGGTCGGGGAGCTGTTTTTT. The rearrangement joins TRBV5-6 to TRBJ2-2; D not certain. The CDR3 runs 12 residues. V lost 1 base to trimming and J lost 7 bases, with 5 bases between them. Germline V gene sequence: CDR1 SGHDT, CDR2 YYEEEE. Using reference TRBV5-6 and TRBJ2-2 for the parts outside the CDR3, the full variable domain is DAGVTQSPTHLIKTRGQQVTLRCSPKSGHDTVSWYQQALGQGPQFIFQYYEEEERQRGNFPDRFSGHQFPNYSSELNVNALLLGDSALYLCASSLSVGELFFGEGSRLTVL.

This rearrangement joins TRBV6-6 to TRBJ2-1; D is perhaps TRBD1 (5 bases). Per the germline V gene, CDR1 is MNHNY and CDR2 is SVGAGI (reference sequence). CDR3 length: 14 amino acids. Trimming took 7 bases from V and 2 from J, leaving 12 bases between them. The CDR3 DNA sequence: TGTGCCAGCACCCCGGAAGGGGCCTACAATGAGCAGTTCTTC. It encodes CASTPEGAYNEQFF.

This chain connects TRBV12-3 or TRBV12-4 to TRBJ2-1; TRBD1 matches 7 bases. Germline trimming cut 5 bases from V and 6 bases from J; bases unmatched to any gene: 4. CDR3 length: 13 residues. CDR3 bases: TGTGCCAGCAGTCCCGGGACAGCCAATGAGCAGTTCTTC. Its protein is CASSPGTANEQFF.

The chain joins TRBV13 to TRBJ1-2; D unclear. The CDR3 has 15 residues. Trimming removed 4 bases from V and 4 bases from J, with 16 bases in between. Germline lookup yields CDR1 PRHDT and CDR2 FYEKMQ (reference sequence). DNA of the CDR3: TGTGCCAGCAGCTCGAACACCATTAAAACCTATGGCTACACCTTC. Translating gives CASSSNTIKTYGYTF. Drawing the rest from reference TRBV13 and TRBJ1-2, the complete variable domain is AAGVIQSPRHLIKEKRETATLKCYPIPRHDTVYWYQQGPGQDPQFLISFYEKMQSDKGSIPDRFSAQQFSDYHSELNMSSLELGDSALYFCASSSNTIKTYGYTFGSGTRLTVV.